A single sample is the source of the 31 T cell receptor beta chains below, sequenced in a study of CD8 T cells in Susac syndrome. Reverse transcription used about 0.5 to 1 ug RNA and random hexamers. TCRdb fed the immunoSEQ multiplex PCR reads into MiXCR, producing one record per CDR3 protein. The sample has some 180,000 distinct CDR3 sequences, 91% seen once; the top ten hold 0.087%. The sequenced sample was CD4+ T cells from PBMCs. The origin of the receptors is a human donor with Susac syndrome.

The gene calls are TRBV6-2 or TRBV6-3 and TRBJ2-1; TRBD2 matches 11 bases. The CDR3 runs 14 residues. CDR1 is MNHEY and CDR2 is SVGEGT in the germline V gene. V trimming: 2 bases; J trimming: 9 bases; junction bases outside the gene matches: 3. The CDR3 sequence is CASSYDLAGGEQFF. CDR3 nucleotide sequence: TGTGCCAGCAGTTACGATCTAGCGGGGGGTGAGCAGTTCTTC.

This rearrangement joins TRBV27 to TRBJ2-2; D is undetermined. The CDR3 loop spans 14 amino acids. CDR1 is MNHEY, CDR2 SMNVEV, per germline (reference sequence). V was shortened by 4 bases and J by 1 base, with 7 bases between the two germline ends. CDR3 residues: CASSSDRNTGELFF. Here the CDR3 DNA reads TGTGCCAGCAGTTCCGACCGGAACACCGGGGAGCTGTTTTTT.

This clonotype appeared a single time. The rearrangement joins TRBV2 to TRBJ1-5, with D hard to call. From germline, CDR1 is SNHLY and CDR2 FYNNEI. Trimming took off 5 bases at V and 2 bases at J, with 25 bases between the two ends. CDR3 length: 19 amino acids. CDR3 amino acids: CASSLTGPSQTARNQPQHF. In DNA, the CDR3 is TGTGCCAGCAGTCTGACCGGCCCCTCGCAGACTGCACGCAATCAGCCCCAGCATTTT.

The chain joins TRBV30 to TRBJ1-1, with D possibly matching TRBD1 (6 bases). CDR1 and CDR2 (germline): GTSNPN, SVGIG (reference sequence). This CDR3 is built from 13 residues. V was trimmed by 0 bases and J by 2 bases, leaving 7 bases between them. CDR3 sequence (DNA): TGTGCCTGGAGTGTACAGGGCAACACTGAAGCTTTCTTT. Its translation: CAWSVQGNTEAFF.

The CDR3 region has the DNA TGCAGCGTTGAATCGCTCGGGCTAGCGGGAGCTTGGAGTCCACCAGATACGCAGTATTTT. Its translation: CSVESLGLAGAWSPPDTQYF. V is TRBV29-1 and J is TRBJ2-3; 10 nucleotides match TRBD2. CDR1 is SQVTM, CDR2 ANQGSEA, per germline. V lost 2 bases, J lost 4 bases, and 21 bases stayed unmatched. The CDR3 runs to 20 residues.

This chain links TRBV3-1 with TRBJ1-4, with D uncertain. Trimming left V 2 bases short and J 4 bases short, with 5 bases between. Germline CDR1 and CDR2: LGHDT and YNNKEL (reference sequence). The CDR3 is 13 amino acids. The CDR3 DNA sequence: TGTGCCAGCAGCCAACTTAATAATGAAAAACTGTTTTTT. It codes for CASSQLNNEKLFF.

The CDR3 nucleotides are TGCAGCGCTAGGACTAGCTTCGGCAAAAACATTCAGTACTTC. Protein sequence: CSARTSFGKNIQYF. This sequence joins TRBV29-1 and TRBJ2-4; 8 bases line up with TRBD2. CDR1 is SQVTM and CDR2 is ANQGSEA in the germline V gene. Trimming took 7 bases from V and 3 from J; bases not matched to a gene: 8. The CDR3 totals 14 residues.

V and J are TRBV5-1 and TRBJ1-4; TRBD1 matches 9 bases. The V and J ends lost 3 bases and 8 bases, in that order; junction bases with no gene match: 8. CDR1 SGHRS and CDR2 YFSETQ come from the germline V gene. The CDR3 consists of 15 residues. CDR3 in DNA: TGCGCCAGCAGCTGGGGGACAGGGTCGCAGGAAAAACTGTTTTTT. Its translation: CASSWGTGSQEKLFF.

The V and J genes are TRBV11-2 and TRBJ2-3, with D perhaps TRBD2 (5 bases). Germline V gene lookup returns CDR1 SGHAT and CDR2 FQNNGV. The CDR3 is made up of 16 amino acids. Trimming took 2 bases from V and 1 from J, leaving 13 bases between them. The CDR3 is CASSLMRDLGTDTQYF. CDR3 DNA: TGTGCCAGCAGCTTAATGAGGGATCTAGGCACAGATACGCAGTATTTT.

The V call is TRBV20-1, the J call TRBJ1-2; TRBD1 matches at 8 bases. From germline, CDR1 is DFQATT and CDR2 SNEGSKA (reference sequence). With 4 bases clipped from V and 4 bases from J, the junction kept 11 bases outside the gene matches. CDR3 length: 15 residues. CDR3 in amino acids: CSAMGDRGQGYGYTF. The CDR3 coding sequence is TGCAGTGCTATGGGAGACAGGGGTCAAGGCTATGGCTACACCTTC.

The rearrangement links TRBV5-1 to TRBJ2-3; TRBD1 matches 8 bases. The CDR3 has 14 amino acids. Germline lookup yields CDR1 SGHRS and CDR2 YFSETQ. V trimming: 5 bases; J trimming: 2 bases; junction bases outside the gene matches: 4. DNA for the CDR3: TGCGCCAGCAGGTGGACAGGGTACACAGATACGCAGTATTTT. This translates into CASRWTGYTDTQYF.

This clonotype came up once. J is TRBJ1-2 and V is TRBV12-3 or TRBV12-4; D is perhaps TRBD1 (5 bases). The CDR3 length is 15 residues. V was shortened by 0 bases and J by 8 bases, with 16 bases between the two germline ends. DNA for the CDR3: TGTGCCAGCAGTTTAGCGGGTAGTGGGGCAGGAGGCTACACCTTC. Translated: CASSLAGSGAGGYTF.

DNA of the CDR3: TGCGCCAGCAGTGAGTCCAGGGACAAAGCTGAAGCTTTCTTT. It is translated as CASSESRDKAEAFF. The chain uses TRBV10-2 and TRBJ1-1, with a possible D match to TRBD1 (6 bases). The CDR3 runs to 14 residues. The V gene lost 0 bases and the J gene lost 6 bases, with 11 bases spanning the gap. The V gene's germline CDR1 is WSHSY and CDR2 SAAADI.

The gene calls are TRBV5-1 and TRBJ2-2, with 9 nucleotides matching TRBD1. J lost 2 bases, V lost 4 bases, and 6 bases had no gene match. Germline V gene sequence: CDR1 SGHRS, CDR2 YFSETQ. This CDR3 region has 16 residues. For the CDR3, the DNA is TGCGCCAGCAGCCTGGGACAGGGATATAACACCGGGGAGCTGTTTTTT. Translation gives CASSLGQGYNTGELFF.

This chain uses TRBV20-1 with TRBJ1-2; D remains unclear. Germline assignment: CDR1 DFQATT and CDR2 SNEGSKA (reference sequence). The CDR3 is 13 amino acids. The V gene lost 3 bases and the J gene lost 2 bases, with 10 bases spanning the gap. The CDR3 is CSARTDGNYGYTF. CDR3 DNA sequence: TGCAGTGCTAGGACCGACGGCAACTATGGCTACACCTTC.

The J gene is TRBJ1-1, the V gene TRBV7-9, with D uncertain. Germline V lookup: CDR1 SEHNR, CDR2 FQNEAQ (reference sequence). This CDR3 has 15 residues. Between the trimmed V and J ends, which lost 0 bases and 2 bases, there was a span of 10 bases. The CDR3 is CASSLATVLNTEAFF. CDR3 in DNA: TGTGCCAGCAGCTTAGCAACTGTCCTCAACACTGAAGCTTTCTTT.

The V gene is TRBV7-2, the J gene TRBJ2-2; 7 bases are shared with TRBD2. The CDR3 contains 17 residues. Germline CDR1 SGHTA, CDR2 FQGNSA. J lost 2 bases, V lost 5 bases, and 11 bases had no gene match. The CDR3 DNA reads TGTGCCAGCAGCCCGCTTCCTGGCGGGGGAAACACCGGGGAGCTGTTTTTT. This encodes CASSPLPGGGNTGELFF.

The chain couples TRBV7-6 to TRBJ1-4; the D is unclear. Germline-derived CDR1 and CDR2 are SGHVS and FNYEAQ. The CDR3 consists of 12 residues. Trimming left V 5 bases short and J 8 bases short, with 9 bases between. The CDR3 region has the DNA TGTGCCAGCAGCCGGACGGGGGAAAAACTGTTTTTT. Translation gives CASSRTGEKLFF.

This clonotype was observed once. The rearrangement uses TRBV25-1 and TRBJ2-7; D may be TRBD2 (6 bases). Between the trimmed V and J ends, which lost 3 bases and 0 bases, there was a span of 9 bases. From germline, CDR1 is MGHDK and CDR2 SYGVNS. This CDR3 has 14 residues. CDR3 sequence: CASSEREFSYEQYF. For the CDR3, the DNA is TGTGCCAGCAGTGAGCGGGAATTCTCCTACGAGCAGTACTTC.

CDR3 amino acids: CASSVGRSSYEQYF. The CDR3 DNA follows: TGTGCCAGCAGCGTAGGGAGGAGCTCCTACGAGCAGTACTTC. The rearrangement joins TRBV9 to TRBJ2-7; TRBD2 is a possible D gene (5 bases). This CDR3 comprises 14 residues. The V end was cut by 0 bases, the J end by 0 bases, with 7 bases between. The germline gives CDR1 SGDLS, CDR2 YYNGEE.

This clonotype has just one count. The chain couples TRBV28 to TRBJ2-1, with 8 bases lining up with TRBD1. The CDR3 sequence is 17 residues long. V shed 8 bases and J 0 bases; nucleotides not matched to a gene: 12. The germline V gene has CDR1 MDHEN and CDR2 SYDVKM. The CDR3 nucleotides are TGTGCCAGCCGGACAGGGCAGGGACTTGGCTCCTACAATGAGCAGTTCTTC. Its translation is CASRTGQGLGSYNEQFF.

Details on this clonotype: An end of the junction differs from the germline gene, which may be a read error. The chain is built from TRBV5-4 and TRBJ1-2, with 8 bases lining up with TRBD1. In germline, CDR1 is SGHNT, CDR2 YYREEE (reference sequence). The length of the CDR3 is 14 residues. CDR3 region: CAISLLTGGYGYTF. The DNA for the CDR3 is TGTGCCATCAGCTTATTAACAGGGGGCTATGGCTACACCTTC.

The chain uses TRBV5-6 and TRBJ1-2, with 11 bases that match TRBD1. V lost 4 bases to trimming and J lost 7 bases; unmatched junction nucleotides: 3. This CDR3 spans 13 amino acids. CDR1 and CDR2 from the germline V gene are SGHDT and YYEEEE. The DNA of the CDR3 is TGTGCCAGCAGCCGGACAGGGGGCGGTGGCTACACCTTC. It is translated as CASSRTGGGGYTF. Variable domain in full (rest from reference TRBV5-6 and TRBJ1-2): DAGVTQSPTHLIKTRGQQVTLRCSPKSGHDTVSWYQQALGQGPQFIFQYYEEEERQRGNFPDRFSGHQFPNYSSELNVNALLLGDSALYLCASSRTGGGGYTFGSGTRLTVV.

The gene calls are TRBV2 and TRBJ2-1, with a tentative D call TRBD1 (5 bases). Per germline, CDR1 SNHLY and CDR2 FYNNEI. With 10 bases removed from V and 4 bases from J, the gap between germline ends came to 14 bases. The CDR3 runs to 13 residues. In DNA, the CDR3 is TGTGCCACCGAGACAGACCTTTACAATGAGCAGTTCTTC. Its translation: CATETDLYNEQFF.

The chain joins TRBV20-1 to TRBJ2-2; TRBD1 might be the D (6 bases). The germline V and J ends were trimmed by 3 bases and 1 base, with 6 bases remaining between them. The CDR3 totals 13 residues. Germline V gene data show CDR1 as DFQATT and CDR2 as SNEGSKA (reference sequence). The CDR3 is CSARGQNTGELFF. The CDR3 DNA reads as TGCAGTGCTAGGGGACAGAACACCGGGGAGCTGTTTTTT.

The V and J genes are TRBV20-1 and TRBJ2-1, with D perhaps given as TRBD1 or TRBD2 (5 bases each). The length of the CDR3 is 12 residues. Germline CDR1 is DFQATT and CDR2 is SNEGSKA (reference sequence). The V and J ends lost 2 bases and 6 bases respectively, with 8 bases between them. CDR3 sequence: CSARPGPNEQFF. The CDR3 bases are TGCAGTGCTAGACCGGGACCCAATGAGCAGTTCTTC.

This rearrangement joins TRBV21-1 to TRBJ2-1; the D call TRBD2 from the table was never checked on the DNA. TRBV21-1 is a pseudogene. The CDR3 runs to 16 residues. CDR3 protein: CAVRRTSGAYYNEQFF. Here the CDR3 DNA reads TGTGCCGTTAGAAGGACTAGCGGGGCTTACTACAATGAGCAGTTCTTC.

The rearrangement joins TRBV3-1 to TRBJ1-2, with no clear D. V lost 3 bases to trimming and J lost 8 bases, with 16 bases between them. CDR3 length: 14 residues. Germline lookup yields CDR1 LGHDT and CDR2 YNNKEL (reference sequence). Written as DNA, the CDR3 is TGTGCCAGCAGCCAGTCCGAGACGGTCTTCGGCTACACCTTC. Protein: CASSQSETVFGYTF.

This clonotype showed up just a few times. The genes are TRBV6-1 and TRBJ2-6; D unclear. Germline CDR1 reads MNHNS; CDR2 reads SASEGT. The length of the CDR3 is 13 residues. Trimming removed 7 bases from V and 0 bases from J, with 4 bases in between. DNA for the CDR3: TGTGCCAGCAAAATCTCTGGGGCCAACGTCCTGACTTTC. Translated: CASKISGANVLTF.

This clonotype was seen a handful of times. J is TRBJ2-1 and V is TRBV14, with 7 bases that match TRBD2. V shed 1 base and J 11 bases; nucleotides not matched to a gene: 5. The CDR3 covers 13 residues. Germline V gives CDR1 SGHDN, CDR2 FVKESK. The CDR3 loop is CASSQVGTTQQFF. The CDR3 region has the DNA TGTGCCAGCAGCCAAGTGGGGACTACCCAGCAGTTCTTC.

Here the CDR3 DNA reads TGTGCCAGCAGCCCTACAGGGGGAGAGACCCAGTACTTC. Residues: CASSPTGGETQYF. This chain connects TRBV3-1 to TRBJ2-5; 8 bases are shared with TRBD1. The germline V gene has CDR1 LGHDT and CDR2 YNNKEL (reference sequence). V dropped 4 bases and J dropped 4; count of bases not matched to a gene: 2. This CDR3 region has 13 residues.